The 12 T cell receptor beta chains reported below all come from one sample, sequenced in a study of blood T cell repertoires in COVID-19. The table came from immunoSEQ multiplex PCR; TCRdb's copy has only in-frame clones and leaves some out. The sample lists roughly 120,000 clones; approximately 80% were seen once. The sequencing sample was made of peripheral blood. All receptors derive from a man between 65 and 85 years old with active or convalescent COVID-19.

V usage is TRBV18 and J usage is TRBJ1-2; 11 positions match TRBD1. CDR1 KGHSH and CDR2 LQKENI come from the germline V gene. Losses at the gene ends were 6 bases for V and 5 bases for J; bases not matched to a gene: 5. The CDR3 runs to 14 residues. The CDR3 region is CASSGQGVRYGYTF. In DNA form, the CDR3 reads TGTGCCAGCTCGGGACAGGGGGTTCGGTATGGCTACACCTTC.

This clone was counted a few times. The chain joins TRBV6-2 or TRBV6-3 to TRBJ1-2; 10 bases line up with TRBD1. V lost 4 bases and J lost 4; bases outside the gene matches: 0. CDR3 length equals 13 residues. In germline, CDR1 is MNHEY, CDR2 SVGEGT. The CDR3 sequence is CASSWDRGYGYTF. In nucleotides, the CDR3 is TGTGCCAGCAGTTGGGACAGGGGCTATGGCTACACCTTC.

In nucleotides, the CDR3 is TGTGCCAGCAGCTTAGCGTGTCGGGTTAGCAATCAGCCCCAGCATTTT. Its translation: CASSLACRVSNQPQHF. This chain links TRBV7-9 with TRBJ1-5; D is undetermined. V was trimmed by 0 bases and J by 0 bases, leaving 9 bases between them. The germline gives CDR1 SEHNR, CDR2 FQNEAQ (reference sequence). The CDR3 sequence is 16 residues long.

The genes are TRBV19 and TRBJ2-3, with D possibly TRBD1 on 5 matching bases. The V end was cut by 6 bases, the J end by 1 base, with 14 bases between. The CDR3 contains 15 residues. Looked up from germline, CDR1 is LNHDA and CDR2 is SQIVND (reference sequence). The CDR3 region has the DNA TGTGCCAGTAGAAGACAGCTCTGGGGCACAGATACGCAGTATTTT. This gives the protein CASRRQLWGTDTQYF.

This chain joins TRBV5-1 and TRBJ2-6; no firm D call. The CDR3 contains 14 residues. The germline V and J ends were trimmed by 4 bases and 4 bases, with 9 bases remaining between them. Germline V gene data show CDR1 as SGHRS and CDR2 as YFSETQ. The CDR3 DNA follows: TGCGCCAGCAGCGGAGCCTCCGGGGCCAACGTCCTGACTTTC. The encoded protein is CASSGASGANVLTF.

This clone was picked up one time. The chain is built from TRBV14 and TRBJ1-2; a possible D gene is TRBD1 (6 bases). This CDR3 contains 16 residues. With 0 bases removed from V and 3 bases from J, the gap between germline ends came to 14 bases. Germline loops: CDR1 SGHDN, CDR2 FVKESK. The CDR3 spells CASSQEVGAAYYGYTF. The CDR3 DNA sequence: TGTGCCAGCAGCCAAGAAGTGGGGGCGGCCTACTATGGCTACACCTTC.

The rearrangement joins TRBV12-3 or TRBV12-4 to TRBJ1-2, with no clear D. This CDR3 is built from 13 residues. Between the trimmed V and J ends, which lost 3 bases and 4 bases, there was a span of 9 bases. The CDR3 coding sequence is TGTGCCAGCAGTTTTTCCAGACTCTATGGCTACACCTTC. This codes for CASSFSRLYGYTF.

The V call is TRBV19, the J call TRBJ1-4, with TRBD1 as a possible D gene (5 bases). Germline V CDR1 and CDR2: LNHDA, SQIVND (reference sequence). The V end was cut by 5 bases, the J end by 2 bases, with 12 bases between. The CDR3 spans 15 residues. The chain's CDR3 is CASSWRGVTNEKLFF. The DNA of the CDR3 is TGTGCCAGTAGTTGGCGGGGGGTTACTAATGAAAAACTGTTTTTT.

The chain links TRBV14 to TRBJ1-5, with a weak D call TRBD1 (5 bases). Germline V CDR1 and CDR2: SGHDN, FVKESK. The CDR3 runs 16 residues. Trimming removed 3 bases from V and 4 bases from J, with 16 bases in between. CDR3 protein: CASSQGRRDGNQPQHF. CDR3 DNA: TGTGCCAGCAGCCAGGGGAGGCGGGACGGGAATCAGCCCCAGCATTTT. Full variable domain (rest looked up from reference TRBV14 and TRBJ1-5): EAGVTQFPSHSVIEKGQTVTLRCDPISGHDNLYWYRRVMGKEIKFLLHFVKESKQDESGMPNNRFLAERTGGTYSTLKVQPAELEDSGVYFCASSQGRRDGNQPQHFGDGTRLSIL.

A note on this clone: The sample carries other DNA sequences with the same CDR3. The DNA of the CDR3 is TGTGCCAGCAGCTTAGAGGGGTCAACAGATACGCAGTATTTT. As protein: CASSLEGSTDTQYF. V usage is TRBV7-9 and J usage is TRBJ2-3; TRBD1 might be the D (5 bases). V was clipped by 1 base and J by 3 bases, with 8 bases between them. Germline V gene sequence: CDR1 SEHNR, CDR2 FQNEAQ (reference sequence). The CDR3 contains 14 residues.

This chain joins TRBV7-3 and TRBJ2-1, with TRBD2 matching over 9 bases. V shed 3 bases, J shed 8 bases, and the junction held 8 bases outside the gene matches. CDR1 and CDR2 (germline): SGHTA, FQGTGA. This CDR3 has 15 amino acids. This chain's CDR3 is CASSLMVAGDYEQFF. CDR3 nucleotide sequence: TGTGCCAGCAGCTTGATGGTAGCGGGAGACTATGAGCAGTTCTTC. The whole variable domain, filled in from reference TRBV7-3 and TRBJ2-1, reads GAGVSQTPSNKVTEKGKYVELRCDPISGHTALYWYRQSLGQGPEFLIYFQGTGAADDSGLPNDRFFAVRPEGSVSTLKIQRTERGDSAVYLCASSLMVAGDYEQFFGPGTRLTVL.

V gene TRBV3-1 (or the pseudogene TRBV3-2) combines with J gene TRBJ1-1; TRBD1 might be the D (6 bases). Trimming cost V 4 bases and J 2 bases, with 17 bases left between them. The CDR3 totals 16 residues. From germline, CDR1 is LGHDT and CDR2 YNNKEL (reference sequence). This CDR3 reads CASSRRDIRRNTEAFF. As DNA, the CDR3 is TGTGCCAGCAGCCGCCGGGACATCCGCCGAAACACTGAAGCTTTCTTT.